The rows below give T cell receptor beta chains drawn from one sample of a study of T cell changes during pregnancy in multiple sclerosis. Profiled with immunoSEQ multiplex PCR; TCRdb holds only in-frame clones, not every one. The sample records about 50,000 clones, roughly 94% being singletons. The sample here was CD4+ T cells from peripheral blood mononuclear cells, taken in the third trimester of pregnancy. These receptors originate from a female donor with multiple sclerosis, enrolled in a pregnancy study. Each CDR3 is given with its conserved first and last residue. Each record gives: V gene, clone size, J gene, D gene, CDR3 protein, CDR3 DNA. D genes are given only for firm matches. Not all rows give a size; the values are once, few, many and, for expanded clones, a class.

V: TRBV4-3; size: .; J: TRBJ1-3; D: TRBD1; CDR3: CASSQVGTAGNTIYF; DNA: TGCGCCAGCAGCCAAGTCGGGACAGCCGGAAACACCATATATTTT
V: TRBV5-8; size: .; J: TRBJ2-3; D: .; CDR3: CASSFGTHTDTQYF; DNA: TGTGCCAGCAGCTTTGGGACACACACAGATACGCAGTATTTT
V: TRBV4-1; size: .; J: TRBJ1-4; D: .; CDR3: CASSQGRNEKLFF; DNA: TGCGCCAGCAGCCAAGGGCGGAATGAAAAACTGTTTTTT
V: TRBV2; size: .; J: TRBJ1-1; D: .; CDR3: CASNRGGITEAFF; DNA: TGTGCCAGCAACCGAGGAGGTATCACTGAAGCTTTCTTT
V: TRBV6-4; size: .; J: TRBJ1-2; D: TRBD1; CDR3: CASSDSGRGHRGYTF; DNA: TGTGCCAGCAGTGACTCGGGCAGGGGGCATCGTGGCTACACCTTC
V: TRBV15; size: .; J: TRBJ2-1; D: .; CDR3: CATSRPGTLVNEQFF; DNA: TGTGCCACCAGCAGGCCCGGGACTCTTGTGAATGAGCAGTTCTTC
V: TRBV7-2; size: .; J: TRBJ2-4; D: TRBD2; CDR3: CASSLGTSGMRGNIQYF; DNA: TGTGCCAGCAGCTTAGGGACTAGCGGGATGAGGGGAAACATTCAGTACTTC
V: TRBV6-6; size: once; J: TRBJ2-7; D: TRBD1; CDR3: CASRGQTYEQYF; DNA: TGTGCCAGCCGGGGACAGACCTACGAGCAGTACTTC
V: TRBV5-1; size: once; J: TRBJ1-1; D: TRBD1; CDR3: CASSLEPRGRNTEAFF; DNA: TGCGCCAGCAGCTTGGAACCTAGGGGGCGGAACACTGAAGCTTTCTTT
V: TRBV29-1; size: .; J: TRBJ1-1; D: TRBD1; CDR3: CSADRGAAEAFF; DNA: TGCAGCGCGGACAGGGGAGCAGCCGAAGCTTTCTTT
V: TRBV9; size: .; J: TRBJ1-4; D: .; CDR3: CASSVEGGLNEKLFF; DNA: TGTGCCAGCAGCGTAGAAGGAGGTCTTAATGAAAAACTGTTTTTT
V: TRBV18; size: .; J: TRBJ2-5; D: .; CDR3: CASSPIPRGGGETQYF; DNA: TGTGCCAGCTCGCCAATCCCAAGGGGTGGTGGTGAGACCCAGTACTTC
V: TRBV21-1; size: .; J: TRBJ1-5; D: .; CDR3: CASSKAYRGHQPQHF; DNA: TGTGCCAGCAGCAAAGCTTACAGGGGGCATCAGCCCCAGCATTTT
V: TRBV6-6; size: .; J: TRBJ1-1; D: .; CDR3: CASSYSTSGDTEAFF; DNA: TGTGCCAGCAGTTACTCGACTTCAGGGGATACTGAAGCTTTCTTT
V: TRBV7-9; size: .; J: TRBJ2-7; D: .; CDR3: CASSPGLPPYEQYF; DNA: TGTGCCAGCTCGCCAGGACTGCCTCCCTACGAGCAGTACTTC
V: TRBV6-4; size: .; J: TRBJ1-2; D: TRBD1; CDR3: CASSTGTGYGYTF; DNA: TGTGCCAGCAGTACCGGGACAGGGTATGGCTACACCTTC
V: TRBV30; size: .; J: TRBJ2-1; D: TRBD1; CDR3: CAWIKPPGGSYNEQFF; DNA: TGTGCCTGGATAAAACCTCCAGGGGGCTCCTACAATGAGCAGTTCTTC
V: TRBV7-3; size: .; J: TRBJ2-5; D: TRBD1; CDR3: CASSLGDRGLSAGETQYF; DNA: TGTGCCAGCAGCTTAGGGGACAGGGGGCTCTCTGCAGGAGAGACCCAGTACTTC
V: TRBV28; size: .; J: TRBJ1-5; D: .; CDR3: CASPPGERQPQHF; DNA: TGTGCCAGCCCCCCCGGGGAGAGGCAGCCCCAGCATTTT
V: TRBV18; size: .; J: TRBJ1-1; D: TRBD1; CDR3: CASSRLTWDRANTEAFF; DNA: TGTGCCAGCTCACGACTGACTTGGGACAGGGCGAACACTGAAGCTTTCTTT
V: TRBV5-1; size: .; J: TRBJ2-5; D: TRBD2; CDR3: CASSPGAGGKTQYF; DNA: TGCGCCAGCAGCCCGGGTGCGGGGGGGAAGACCCAGTACTTC
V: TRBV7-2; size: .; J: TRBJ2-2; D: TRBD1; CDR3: CASSLVQGSLAGELFF; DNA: TGTGCCAGCAGCTTAGTACAGGGGTCTTTGGCCGGGGAGCTGTTTTTT
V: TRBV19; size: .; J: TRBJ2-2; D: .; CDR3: CASSSRQATGELFF; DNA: TGTGCCAGTAGTAGTCGACAGGCTACCGGGGAGCTGTTTTTT